The subject of this entry is one TCR beta chain. Methods used by the authors: The authors estimated nucleated cell counts from reference gene primer amplification. Assay: immunoSEQ multiplex PCR; the TCRdb copy retains only in-frame clones and omits some. Clone size and V and J calls were adopted from that table, with D and trimming inferred from the DNA. This table has about 280,000 clones, approximately 85% appearing once. The sample belongs to a study of blood T cell repertoires in COVID-19. In the study overall: Samples representing acute and convalescent COVID-19 were sourced from the United States, Italy and Spain. PBMCs, B-cell-depleted T cells, or T cells provided the cDNA or gDNA that made up the material.

The germline V gene encodes CDR1 KGHSH and CDR2 LQKENI. The CDR3 runs to 14 residues. The ends lost 3 bases at V and 1 base at J; junction bases unmatched: 2. Sequenced material: peripheral blood. The gene calls are TRBV18 and TRBJ1-1; TRBD1 matches 7 bases. The receptor comes from a man aged 45-65 years with active or convalescent COVID-19. The CDR3 region has the DNA TGTGCCAGCTCACCGGGACAGAAGAACACTGAAGCTTTCTTT. This gives the protein CASSPGQKNTEAFF.